A single sample is the source of the 18 T cell receptor beta chains below, sequenced in a study of response to subunit inactivated influenza vaccine. A single record per CDR3 protein comes from TCRdb applying MiXCR to the RT-PCR reads. The table lists some 480,000 distinct CDR3 sequences, around 9.9% of them singletons. Sequences were derived from PBMCs from blood, sampled roughly 45 days after vaccination. All receptors derive from a man aged 50 to 60 who received an inactivated influenza vaccine.

The DNA of the CDR3 is TGCGCCAGCAGCTCCCTATTAGGAACCCTGAACACTGAAGCTTTCTTT. This translates into CASSSLLGTLNTEAFF. This chain uses TRBV5-1 with TRBJ1-1; no reliable D call. The CDR3 runs 16 residues. Trimming removed 3 bases from V and 0 bases from J, with 15 bases in between. CDR1 is SGHRS and CDR2 is YFSETQ in the germline V gene.

This clonotype has ten or more counts. This rearrangement joins TRBV20-1 to TRBJ2-3; unclear D gene. The CDR3 is made up of 11 amino acids. V was cut by 5 bases and J by 6 bases, with 9 bases left in between. Per the germline V gene, CDR1 is DFQATT and CDR2 is SNEGSKA (reference sequence). CDR3 sequence reads: CSARPGDTQYF. CDR3 sequence (DNA): TGCAGTGCTCGACCTGGGGATACGCAGTATTTT.

This clonotype was counted a few times. CDR3 region: CASSVGGQSTDTQYF. The CDR3 DNA follows: TGTGCCAGCAGCGTAGGGGGCCAGAGCACAGATACGCAGTATTTT. The rearrangement links TRBV9 to TRBJ2-3; D perhaps matches TRBD1 (5 bases). The CDR3 has 15 amino acids. Germline V CDR1 and CDR2: SGDLS, YYNGEE. V lost 0 bases and J 0 bases, leaving 8 bases between the germline ends.

The chain combines TRBV5-6 with TRBJ2-7; D remains ambiguous. V was trimmed by 0 bases and J by 5 bases, leaving 9 bases between them. Germline V gene data show CDR1 as SGHDT and CDR2 as YYEEEE. The CDR3 length is 13 residues. The CDR3 loop reads CASSLEIRDEQYF. CDR3 bases: TGTGCCAGCAGCTTGGAAATAAGGGACGAGCAGTACTTC. Full variable domain (outside the CDR3, taken from reference TRBV5-6 and TRBJ2-7): DAGVTQSPTHLIKTRGQQVTLRCSPKSGHDTVSWYQQALGQGPQFIFQYYEEEERQRGNFPDRFSGHQFPNYSSELNVNALLLGDSALYLCASSLEIRDEQYFGPGTRLTVT.

This clonotype was observed a few times. This chain connects TRBV6-5 to TRBJ2-3; perhaps D is TRBD1 or TRBD2 (6 bases each). Germline V gene lookup returns CDR1 MNHEY and CDR2 SVGAGI. The CDR3 is made up of 16 amino acids. Trimming took off 3 bases at V and 2 bases at J, with 15 bases between the two ends. Here the CDR3 DNA reads TGTGCCAGCAGTTATCGCGGGACACAAAACACAGATACGCAGTATTTT. This encodes CASSYRGTQNTDTQYF.

This clonotype was counted between two and nine times. The chain employs TRBV20-1 and TRBJ2-5; unclear D gene. Germline CDR1 and CDR2: DFQATT and SNEGSKA (reference sequence). The CDR3 runs to 13 residues. V gave up 6 bases and J gave up 2 bases, with 13 bases separating them. The DNA of the CDR3 is TGCAGTGCGCATCATCAGTCACAAGAGACCCAGTACTTC. The encoded protein is CSAHHQSQETQYF.

This clonotype was found a few times. CDR3 nucleotides: TGTGCCAGCAGCCCCGCTTGGGGGGACATGAACACTGAAGCTTTCTTT. Amino acids: CASSPAWGDMNTEAFF. This chain joins TRBV4-2 and TRBJ1-1; tentatively, D is TRBD1 (6 bases). Germline CDR1 and CDR2: LGHNA and YNFKEQ. This CDR3 comprises 16 residues. Trimming shortened V by 4 bases and J by 0 bases, and 15 bases separated the two germline ends.

The V gene is TRBV3-1, the J gene TRBJ2-4; 14 bases fit TRBD2. Trimming took 6 bases from V and 12 from J; bases not matched to a gene: 4. This CDR3 has 13 residues. Germline V gene lookup returns CDR1 LGHDT and CDR2 YNNKEL (reference sequence). The CDR3 nucleotides are TGTGCCAGCAGGCCGGGACTAGCGGGGGCTCAGTACTTC. Its protein product is CASRPGLAGAQYF.

The table lists this clonotype with a few counts. This chain links TRBV28 with TRBJ2-1; D not certain. Germline V CDR1 and CDR2: MDHEN, SYDVKM. The CDR3 contains 12 residues. Trimming removed 5 bases from V and 5 bases from J, with 7 bases in between. As DNA, the CDR3 is TGTGCCAGCAGTCCGATTCACAATGAGCAGTTCTTC. Its translation: CASSPIHNEQFF.

This clonotype showed up many times. The chain recombines TRBV5-5 with TRBJ1-5, with a tentative D call TRBD1 (6 bases). CDR3 length: 17 amino acids. Germline V gene lookup returns CDR1 SGHKS and CDR2 YYEKEE (reference sequence). V was trimmed by 0 bases and J by 8 bases, leaving 21 bases between them. This CDR3 is CASSLDGGGLKVEPQHF. CDR3 sequence (DNA): TGTGCCAGCAGCTTGGATGGGGGCGGATTGAAGGTAGAGCCCCAGCATTTT.

There are many counts of this clonotype. The J gene is TRBJ2-5, the V gene TRBV12-3 or TRBV12-4, with unresolved D. The CDR3 loop spans 16 amino acids. V was shortened by 1 base and J by 0 bases, with 12 bases between the two germline ends. CDR3 sequence: CASSLVPSPYQETQYF. For the CDR3, the DNA is TGTGCCAGCAGTTTAGTCCCCTCCCCGTACCAAGAGACCCAGTACTTC.

This clonotype was found a few times. The chain employs TRBV5-1 and TRBJ1-1; 9 bases agree with TRBD1. Germline V gives CDR1 SGHRS, CDR2 YFSETQ. J was trimmed by 5 bases and V by 7 bases; bases with no gene match: 6. The CDR3 runs to 13 residues. The CDR3 DNA follows: TGCGCCAGCCGGACAGGGGAGGGGACTGAAGCTTTCTTT. This codes for CASRTGEGTEAFF.

The chain has TRBV9 and TRBJ2-1; 11 bases line up with TRBD2. The CDR3 runs 16 residues. The V and J ends lost 4 bases and 12 bases, in that order; junction bases with no gene match: 15. The germline gives CDR1 SGDLS, CDR2 YYNGEE. CDR3 sequence (DNA): TGTGCCAGCAGCTTCACCACGGGACTAGCGGACCCCGGGCAGTTCTTC. Translating it yields CASSFTTGLADPGQFF. The full variable domain, with the rest looked up from reference TRBV9 and TRBJ2-1, is DSGVTQTPKHLITATGQRVTLRCSPRSGDLSVYWYQQSLDQGLQFLIQYYNGEERAKGNILERFSAQQFPDLHSELNLSSLELGDSALYFCASSFTTGLADPGQFFGPGTRLTVL.

There are many counts of this clonotype. This chain links TRBV20-1 with TRBJ2-5; 9 positions agree with TRBD1. The CDR3 runs 14 residues. The ends lost 3 bases at V and 5 bases at J; junction bases unmatched: 7. Germline V lookup: CDR1 DFQATT, CDR2 SNEGSKA (reference sequence). CDR3 region: CSARSTGGSETQYF. As DNA, the CDR3 is TGCAGTGCTAGGTCAACAGGGGGCTCTGAGACCCAGTACTTC.

In this sample, this clonotype turned up many times. In DNA form, the CDR3 reads TGCAGTGCTAGTGAGGCGACACTAGCGGATTACACAGATACGCAGTATTTT. This encodes CSASEATLADYTDTQYF. The J gene is TRBJ2-3, the V gene TRBV20-1, with TRBD2 matching over 8 bases. V dropped 3 bases and J dropped 2; count of bases not matched to a gene: 13. CDR1 is DFQATT and CDR2 is SNEGSKA in the germline V gene (reference sequence). This CDR3 comprises 17 residues.

This sequence joins TRBV9 and TRBJ1-3; 12 positions match TRBD1. Looked up from germline, CDR1 is SGDLS and CDR2 is YYNGEE. The CDR3 consists of 18 residues. With 3 bases clipped from V and 4 bases from J, the junction kept 11 bases outside the gene matches. The CDR3 bases are TGTGCCAGCAGCGACTCCGGGACAGGGGGCTCTTGGGGAAACACCATATATTTT. This gives the protein CASSDSGTGGSWGNTIYF.

This chain links TRBV6-5 with TRBJ2-7; D call uncertain. The germline V and J ends were trimmed by 0 bases and 6 bases, with 21 bases remaining between them. The germline V gene has CDR1 MNHEY and CDR2 SVGAGI. The CDR3 consists of 17 residues. CDR3 DNA: TGTGCCAGCAGTTACTCGCGAATGGGCTCGGGCCCGGGCGAGCAGTACTTC. Encoded protein: CASSYSRMGSGPGEQYF.

This clonotype was observed a handful of times. This sequence joins TRBV9 and TRBJ2-1, with 9 positions matching TRBD2. This CDR3 comprises 15 residues. The trim removed 3 bases at V and 2 bases at J, leaving 3 bases unmatched. Germline V gene data show CDR1 as SGDLS and CDR2 as YYNGEE. The CDR3 is CASSASSGAYNEQFF. Here the CDR3 DNA reads TGTGCCAGCAGCGCTTCTAGCGGGGCCTACAATGAGCAGTTCTTC.